These T cell receptor beta chains were read from a single sample in a study of OX40 agonist ivuxolimab in advanced cancers. Here immunoSEQ multiplex PCR was the method, and the copy in TCRdb shows in-frame clones only, minus some. The sample has 90,000 or so clones; approximately 89% are singletons. The input for sequencing was CD4+ or CD8+ T cells sorted from blood, taken in a trial of the OX40 agonist ivuxolimab. Every receptor here comes from an adult with an advanced solid tumor such as melanoma, head and neck, liver or kidney cancer. Both conserved end residues are part of each CDR3. The D gene is left open where the match is weak. Part of the rows lack a size; the others show once, few, many or a class for expanded clones.

clone size: NA; CDR3 length: 14; J gene: TRBJ2-1; V gene: TRBV5-1; D gene: NA; CDR3 protein: CASSFDGTYNEQFF; CDR3 DNA: TGCGCCAGCAGCTTCGACGGAACCTACAATGAGCAGTTCTTC
clone size: many; CDR3 length: 14; J gene: TRBJ1-1; V gene: TRBV15; D gene: NA; CDR3 protein: CATSRDLWGAEAFF; CDR3 DNA: TGTGCCACCAGCAGAGATCTGTGGGGCGCTGAAGCTTTCTTT
clone size: NA; CDR3 length: 15; J gene: TRBJ2-7; V gene: TRBV18; D gene: TRBD1; CDR3 protein: CASSPNRDRSYEQYF; CDR3 DNA: TGTGCCAGCTCACCCAATAGGGACAGATCCTACGAGCAGTACTTC
clone size: NA; CDR3 length: 15; J gene: TRBJ2-7; V gene: TRBV4-3; D gene: TRBD1; CDR3 protein: CASSLTARGIYEQYF; CDR3 DNA: TGCGCCAGCAGCCTGACCGCCAGGGGGATCTACGAGCAGTACTTC
clone size: NA; CDR3 length: 15; J gene: TRBJ2-7; V gene: TRBV5-4; D gene: TRBD1; CDR3 protein: CASSLAGTGLYEQYF; CDR3 DNA: TGTGCCAGCAGCTTGGCAGGGACAGGACTCTACGAGCAGTACTTC
clone size: NA; CDR3 length: 15; J gene: TRBJ2-7; V gene: TRBV28; D gene: TRBD2; CDR3 protein: CASSPLSGGVYEQYF; CDR3 DNA: TGTGCCAGCAGTCCGTTGTCGGGAGGGGTATACGAGCAGTACTTC
clone size: NA; CDR3 length: 16; J gene: TRBJ1-3; V gene: TRBV5-1; D gene: NA; CDR3 protein: CASSSSGTAAGNTIYF; CDR3 DNA: TGCGCCAGCAGCTCCTCCGGGACCGCGGCTGGAAACACCATATATTTT
clone size: NA; CDR3 length: 15; J gene: TRBJ2-7; V gene: TRBV27; D gene: NA; CDR3 protein: CASSLEGSRTYEQYF; CDR3 DNA: TGTGCCAGCAGTTTAGAAGGGTCCCGGACCTACGAGCAGTACTTC
clone size: NA; CDR3 length: 11; J gene: TRBJ1-1; V gene: TRBV28; D gene: NA; CDR3 protein: CASTQNTEAFF; CDR3 DNA: TGTGCCAGCACCCAGAACACTGAAGCTTTCTTT
clone size: NA; CDR3 length: 11; J gene: TRBJ1-2; V gene: TRBV29-1; D gene: TRBD1; CDR3 protein: CSGQGAYGYTF; CDR3 DNA: TGCAGCGGACAGGGAGCCTATGGCTACACCTTC
clone size: NA; CDR3 length: 13; J gene: TRBJ2-1; V gene: TRBV28; D gene: NA; CDR3 protein: CASIGGTYNEQFF; CDR3 DNA: TGTGCCAGCATAGGGGGAACCTACAATGAGCAGTTCTTC